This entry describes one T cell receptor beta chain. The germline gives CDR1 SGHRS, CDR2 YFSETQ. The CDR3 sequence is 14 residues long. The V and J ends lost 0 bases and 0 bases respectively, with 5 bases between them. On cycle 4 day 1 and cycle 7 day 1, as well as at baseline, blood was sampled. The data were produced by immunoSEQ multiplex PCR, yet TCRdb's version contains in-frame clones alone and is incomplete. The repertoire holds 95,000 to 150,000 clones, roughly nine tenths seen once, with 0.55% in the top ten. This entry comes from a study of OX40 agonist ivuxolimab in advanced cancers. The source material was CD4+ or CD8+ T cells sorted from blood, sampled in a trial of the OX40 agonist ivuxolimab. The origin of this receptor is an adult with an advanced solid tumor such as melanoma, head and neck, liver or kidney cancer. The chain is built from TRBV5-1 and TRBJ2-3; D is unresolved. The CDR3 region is CASSLDKSTDTQYF. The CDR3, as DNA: TGCGCCAGCAGCTTGGACAAGAGCACAGATACGCAGTATTTT.